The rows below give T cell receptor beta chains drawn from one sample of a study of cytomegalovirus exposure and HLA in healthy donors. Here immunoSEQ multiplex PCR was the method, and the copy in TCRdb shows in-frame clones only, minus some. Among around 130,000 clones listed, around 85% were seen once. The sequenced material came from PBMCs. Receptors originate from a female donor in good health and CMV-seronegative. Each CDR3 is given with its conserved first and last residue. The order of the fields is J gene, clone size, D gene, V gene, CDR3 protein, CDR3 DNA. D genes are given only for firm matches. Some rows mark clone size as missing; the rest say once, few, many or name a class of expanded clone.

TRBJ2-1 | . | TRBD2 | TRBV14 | CASSQDGLAGMNEQFF | TGTGCCAGCAGCCAAGACGGGCTAGCGGGGATGAATGAGCAGTTCTTC
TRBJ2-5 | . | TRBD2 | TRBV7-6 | CASSLVTSGQETQYF | TGTGCCAGCAGCTTAGTCACTAGCGGACAAGAGACCCAGTACTTC
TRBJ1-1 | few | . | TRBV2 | CASSEEGLNTEAFF | TGTGCCAGCAGTGAAGAGGGGTTGAACACTGAAGCTTTCTTT
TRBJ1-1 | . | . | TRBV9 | CATGGVGTEAFF | TGTGCCACCGGCGGGGTGGGGACTGAAGCTTTCTTT
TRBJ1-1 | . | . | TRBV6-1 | CASRTGTYTEAFF | TGTGCCAGCAGAACAGGAACCTACACTGAAGCTTTCTTT
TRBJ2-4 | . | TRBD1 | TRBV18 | CASSAGTGMYIQYF | TGTGCCAGCTCAGCCGGGACAGGGATGTACATTCAGTACTTC
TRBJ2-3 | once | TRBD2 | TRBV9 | CASSVASGTSTDTQYF | TGTGCCAGCAGCGTAGCTAGCGGAACTAGCACAGATACGCAGTATTTT
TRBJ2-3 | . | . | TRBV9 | CASSVRPTDTQYF | TGTGCCAGCAGCGTGAGGCCCACAGATACGCAGTATTTT
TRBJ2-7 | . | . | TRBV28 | CASSLEEGIYEQYF | TGTGCCAGCAGTTTAGAGGAGGGGATCTACGAGCAGTACTTC
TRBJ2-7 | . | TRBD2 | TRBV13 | CASRLGLAGGPEQYF | TGTGCCAGCAGACTGGGACTAGCGGGAGGGCCTGAGCAGTACTTC
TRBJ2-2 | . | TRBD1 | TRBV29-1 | CSATGFTGELFF | TGCAGCGCGACAGGGTTCACCGGGGAGCTGTTTTTT
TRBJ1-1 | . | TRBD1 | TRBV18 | CASSLKQGVEAFF | TGTGCCAGCTCACTAAAACAGGGGGTTGAAGCTTTCTTT
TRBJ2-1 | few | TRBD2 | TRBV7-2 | CASRGTSGSNEQFF | TGTGCCAGCAGGGGGACTAGCGGGAGCAATGAGCAGTTCTTC
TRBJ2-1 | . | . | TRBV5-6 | CASSSRTPIYNEQFF | TGTGCCAGCAGCTCGCGGACACCGATCTACAATGAGCAGTTCTTC
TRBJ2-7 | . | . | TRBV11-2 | CASSWENSYEQYF | TGTGCCAGCAGCTGGGAGAACTCCTACGAGCAGTACTTC
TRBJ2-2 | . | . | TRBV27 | CASSLSYTGELFF | TGTGCCAGCAGTTTGAGCTACACCGGGGAGCTGTTTTTT
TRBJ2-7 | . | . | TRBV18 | CASSLQSGYEQYF | TGTGCCAGCTCCCTTCAATCGGGGTACGAGCAGTACTTC
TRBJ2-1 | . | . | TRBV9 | CASSVAGLENEQFF | TGTGCCAGCAGCGTCGCTGGACTGGAGAATGAGCAGTTCTTC
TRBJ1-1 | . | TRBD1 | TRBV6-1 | CASPGTGEVTEAFF | TGTGCCAGCCCCGGGACAGGGGAGGTTACTGAAGCTTTCTTT
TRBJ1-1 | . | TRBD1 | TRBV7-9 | CASSLGQGVAFF | TGTGCCAGCAGCTTAGGACAGGGGGTAGCTTTCTTT
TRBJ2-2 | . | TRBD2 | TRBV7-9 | CASSLGTSGRNTGELFF | TGTGCCAGCAGCTTAGGGACTAGCGGGAGGAACACCGGGGAGCTGTTTTTT
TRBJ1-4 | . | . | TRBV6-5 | CASSYSTGNEKLFF | TGTGCCAGCAGTTACTCGACCGGGAATGAAAAACTGTTTTTT
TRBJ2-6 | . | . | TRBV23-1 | CASSQQPGIDGSGEANVLTF | TGCGCCAGCAGTCAACAACCCGGGATCGACGGCTCTGGGGAGGCCAACGTCCTGACTTTC
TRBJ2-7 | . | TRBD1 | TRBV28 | CASSPPGQGAYEQYF | TGTGCCAGCAGTCCGCCGGGACAGGGGGCCTACGAGCAGTACTTC
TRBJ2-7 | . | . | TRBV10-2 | CASRGSSPEQYF | TGCGCCAGCCGTGGGTCGTCTCCCGAGCAGTACTTC
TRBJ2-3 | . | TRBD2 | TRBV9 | CASSAGGTIADTQYF | TGTGCCAGCAGCGCAGGTGGGACTATTGCAGATACGCAGTATTTT
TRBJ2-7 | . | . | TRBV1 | CTSSHQWTDSYEQYF | TGCACCAGCAGCCACCAGTGGACAGATTCCTACGAGCAGTACTTC
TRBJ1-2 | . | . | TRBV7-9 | CASSLGTGNYGYTF | TGTGCCAGCAGCTTAGGTACAGGGAACTATGGCTACACCTTC
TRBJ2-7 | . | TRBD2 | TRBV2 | CASSGTSGSYEQYF | TGTGCCAGCAGTGGGACTAGCGGGAGCTACGAGCAGTACTTC
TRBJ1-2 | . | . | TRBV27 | CASSLSGGNYGYTF | TGTGCCAGCAGTTTATCGGGAGGTAACTATGGCTACACCTTC
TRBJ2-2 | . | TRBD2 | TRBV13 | CASSLGLGSGELFF | TGTGCCAGCAGCTTGGGACTAGGCTCCGGGGAGCTGTTTTTT
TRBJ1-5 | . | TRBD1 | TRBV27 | CASSPRTGWDDNQPQHF | TGTGCCAGCAGTCCCCGGACAGGATGGGATGACAATCAGCCCCAGCATTTT
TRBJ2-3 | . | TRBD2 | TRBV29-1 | CSVEPSGRDTDTQYF | TGCAGCGTTGAACCTAGCGGGAGGGACACAGATACGCAGTATTTT
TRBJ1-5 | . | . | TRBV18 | CASSPTGSEPQHF | TGTGCCAGCTCACCTACGGGATCGGAGCCCCAGCATTTT
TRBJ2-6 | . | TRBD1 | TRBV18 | CASRRSGTGGSGANVLTF | TGTGCCAGCCGACGCTCGGGGACAGGGGGGTCTGGGGCCAACGTCCTGACTTTC
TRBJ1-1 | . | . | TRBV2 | CASSLGRETEAFF | TGTGCCAGCAGTCTAGGGAGGGAAACTGAAGCTTTCTTT